The 12 T cell receptor beta chains below were found in one sample sequenced in a study of metastatic and nonmetastatic thyroid tumors. MiXCR re-clonotyped the PCR reads for TCRdb. The sample holds 20,000 to 25,000 clones; approximately 20% are singletons and the top ten take 20% to 25%. Treatment of any kind had been given to no patient before thyroid surgery. Sequencing input: blood. These receptors came from a male donor with papillary thyroid cancer or a benign thyroid nodule (not recorded which). Some clones in this sample may be carry-over from other donors' samples.

In its sample, this clone is large. The chain combines TRBV2 with TRBJ1-1; D perhaps matches TRBD1 (6 bases). Trimming shortened V by 8 bases and J by 0 bases, and 16 bases separated the two germline ends. CDR3 size: 15 residues. Germline CDR1 is SNHLY and CDR2 is FYNNEI. In DNA form, the CDR3 reads TGTGCCAGCTTACAGGACAGCTACATGAACACTGAAGCTTTCTTT. It codes for CASLQDSYMNTEAFF.

The chain is built from TRBV28 and TRBJ1-5; the match to TRBD1 covers 9 bases. Germline CDR1 MDHEN, CDR2 SYDVKM. This CDR3 has 14 amino acids. Trimming cost V 6 bases and J 3 bases; bases outside gene matches: 3. The CDR3 spells CASRDRGFNQPQHF. The CDR3, as DNA: TGTGCCAGCAGGGACAGGGGTTTCAATCAGCCCCAGCATTTT.

This clone occurred many times. One end of the junction is discordant with germline, which a read error may explain. The chain combines TRBV7-7 with TRBJ2-5; TRBD1 agrees at 12 bases. Germline CDR1 SSHAT, CDR2 FNYEAQ (reference sequence). The length of the CDR3 is 15 residues. Here the CDR3 reads CASSLGGQGAETQYF. CDR3 nucleotide sequence: TGTGCTAGCAGCTTAGGGGGACAGGGGGCTGAGACCCAGTACTTC.

This clone is categorized as medium-sized. The rearrangement uses TRBV19 and TRBJ2-7, with 9 bases identical to TRBD1. V was clipped by 4 bases and J by 0 bases; unmatched bases: 4. Germline CDR1 is LNHDA and CDR2 is SQIVND (reference sequence). The CDR3 covers 15 residues. The CDR3 nucleotides read TGTGCCAGTAGTAGTCCGGGACAGGGCTCCTACGAGCAGTACTTC. Amino acid sequence: CASSSPGQGSYEQYF.

The V gene is TRBV4-1, the J gene TRBJ2-2; D is unclear. Germline loops: CDR1 MGHRA, CDR2 YSYEKL. The CDR3 loop spans 14 amino acids. With 2 bases removed from V and 7 bases from J, the gap between germline ends came to 11 bases. Here the CDR3 reads CASSQYYSHGELFF. CDR3 DNA: TGCGCCAGCAGCCAATACTATAGTCACGGGGAGCTGTTTTTT.

This clone appeared many times. V gene TRBV5-1 combines with J gene TRBJ1-2; 10 bases align to TRBD1. V dropped 6 bases and J dropped 4; count of bases not matched to a gene: 12. The CDR3 covers 16 residues. Germline CDR1 SGHRS, CDR2 YFSETQ. The CDR3 protein is CASTPGGTGVIYGYTF. In nucleotides, the CDR3 is TGCGCCAGCACCCCTGGAGGGACAGGGGTTATCTATGGCTACACCTTC.

The V and J genes are TRBV11-2 and TRBJ1-2; 9 positions agree with TRBD1. CDR1 is SGHAT and CDR2 is FQNNGV in the germline V gene. The CDR3 totals 14 residues. The ends lost 5 bases at V and 1 base at J; junction bases unmatched: 2. This chain's CDR3 is CASSLGQGNYGYTF. CDR3 DNA sequence: TGTGCCAGCAGCCTGGGACAGGGTAACTATGGCTACACCTTC.

The chain employs TRBV13 and TRBJ2-7; possibly TRBD2 for D (5 bases). Trimming took off 0 bases at V and 10 bases at J, with 13 bases between the two ends. This CDR3 contains 13 residues. Germline-derived CDR1 and CDR2 are PRHDT and FYEKMQ (reference sequence). CDR3 residues: CASSLGPSWVQYF. Here the CDR3 DNA reads TGTGCCAGCAGCTTAGGCCCTAGCTGGGTTCAGTACTTC.

This clone has at least ten counts. The chain is built from TRBV25-1 and TRBJ1-4; tentatively, D is TRBD1 (6 bases). Trimming stripped 3 bases from V and 3 bases from J, with 26 bases between. The CDR3 has 20 residues. Germline CDR1 and CDR2: MGHDK and SYGVNS. CDR3: CASSDQAGARGGVPNEKLFF. CDR3 DNA: TGTGCCAGCAGTGATCAGGCAGGGGCACGGGGGGGAGTACCTAATGAAAAACTGTTTTTT.

Many counts were recorded for this clone. The chain couples TRBV7-6 to TRBJ2-1; the D call may be TRBD1 or TRBD2 (6 bases each). Trimming cost V 6 bases and J 6 bases, with 9 bases left between them. Germline CDR1 reads SGHVS; CDR2 reads FNYEAQ. There are 12 residues in the CDR3. The CDR3 reads CASSGGGNEQFF. CDR3 DNA: TGTGCCAGCAGTGGAGGGGGCAATGAGCAGTTCTTC.

Only one count was recorded for this clone. This chain links TRBV7-9 with TRBJ2-7; D not resolved. Trimming removed 5 bases from V and 0 bases from J, with 8 bases in between. The CDR3 covers 13 residues. CDR1 and CDR2 (germline): SEHNR, FQNEAQ (reference sequence). CDR3: CASSTLDSYEQYF. The CDR3 DNA follows: TGTGCCAGCAGCACCCTGGACTCCTACGAGCAGTACTTC.

This clone was observed at least ten times. V gene TRBV6-1 combines with J gene TRBJ2-3; tentative D call: TRBD2 (5 bases). V dropped 8 bases and J dropped 0 bases, with 12 bases sitting between them. The CDR3 has 14 amino acids. CDR1 is MNHNS, CDR2 SASEGT, per germline. The CDR3 bases are TGTGCCAGCGCTCGACGGGGAAGCACAGATACGCAGTATTTT. Translated: CASARRGSTDTQYF.